The clone carrying this TCR beta chain was observed a handful of times. Antigen: not known. Germline CDR1 and CDR2: LGHNT and FRNRAP. This CDR3 region has 17 residues. V dropped 2 bases and J dropped 3 bases, with 18 bases sitting between them. Use of 60 Vbeta and 13 Jbeta primers characterized the PCR. The table came from immunoSEQ multiplex PCR; TCRdb's copy has only in-frame clones and leaves some out. Of approximately 110,000 clones listed, 65% to 80% are singletons. This sample was taken from a study of cytomegalovirus exposure and HLA in healthy donors. Study results and caveats: CMV antigen specificity was confirmed in vitro for a few CMV-associated chains.

The material sequenced was PBMCs. The rearrangement links TRBV12-5 to TRBJ2-3; tentatively, D is TRBD2 (6 bases). This receptor was obtained from a middle-aged woman in good health and CMV-seropositive. Written as DNA, the CDR3 is TGTGCTAGTGGTTTGTCCCCCGACGGGGGAATGACAGATACGCAGTATTTT. As protein: CASGLSPDGGMTDTQYF.